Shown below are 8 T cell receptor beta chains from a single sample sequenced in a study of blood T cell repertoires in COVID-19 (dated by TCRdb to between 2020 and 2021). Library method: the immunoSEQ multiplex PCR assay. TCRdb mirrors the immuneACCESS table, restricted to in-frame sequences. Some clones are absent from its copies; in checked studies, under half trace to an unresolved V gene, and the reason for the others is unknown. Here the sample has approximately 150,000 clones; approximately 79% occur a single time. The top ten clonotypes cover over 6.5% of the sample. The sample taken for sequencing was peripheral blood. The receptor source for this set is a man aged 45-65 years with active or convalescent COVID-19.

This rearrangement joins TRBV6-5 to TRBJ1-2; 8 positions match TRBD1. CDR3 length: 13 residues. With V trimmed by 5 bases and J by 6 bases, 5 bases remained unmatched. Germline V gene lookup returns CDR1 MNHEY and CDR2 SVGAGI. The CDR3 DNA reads TGTGCCAGCAGTCCAGGGGGCGCGGATGGCTACACCTTC. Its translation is CASSPGGADGYTF.

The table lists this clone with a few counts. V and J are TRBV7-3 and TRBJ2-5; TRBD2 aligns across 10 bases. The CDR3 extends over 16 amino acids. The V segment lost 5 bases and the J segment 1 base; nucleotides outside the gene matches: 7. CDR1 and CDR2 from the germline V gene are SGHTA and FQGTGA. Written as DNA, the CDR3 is TGTGCCAGCAGCAACGGACTAGCGGATCTCCAAGAGACCCAGTACTTC. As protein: CASSNGLADLQETQYF.

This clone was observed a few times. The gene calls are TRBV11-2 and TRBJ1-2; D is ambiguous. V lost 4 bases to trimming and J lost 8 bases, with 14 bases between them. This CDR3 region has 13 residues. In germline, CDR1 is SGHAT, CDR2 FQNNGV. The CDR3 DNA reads TGTGCCAGCAGCTCCCGGGGATTGGGGGGCTACACCTTC. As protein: CASSSRGLGGYTF.

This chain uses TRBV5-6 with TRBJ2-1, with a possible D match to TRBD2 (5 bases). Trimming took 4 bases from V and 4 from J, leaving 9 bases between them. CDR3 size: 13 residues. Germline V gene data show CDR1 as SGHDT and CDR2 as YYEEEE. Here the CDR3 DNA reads TGTGCCAGCAGCCTGGACTTGTACAATGAGCAGTTCTTC. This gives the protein CASSLDLYNEQFF.

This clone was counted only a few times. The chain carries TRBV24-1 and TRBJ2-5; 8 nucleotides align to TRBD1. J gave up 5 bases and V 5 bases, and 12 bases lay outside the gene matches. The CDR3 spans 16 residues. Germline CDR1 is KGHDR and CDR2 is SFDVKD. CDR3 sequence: CATSAGQGNTGETQYF. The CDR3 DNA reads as TGTGCCACCAGTGCCGGACAGGGAAATACCGGGGAGACCCAGTACTTC.

The CDR3 region is CATSRELAGVYNEQFF. CDR3 in DNA: TGTGCCACCAGCAGAGAACTAGCGGGAGTGTACAATGAGCAGTTCTTC. The chain uses TRBV15 and TRBJ2-1, with 11 nucleotides matching TRBD2. The CDR3 has 16 residues. Germline lookup yields CDR1 LNHNV and CDR2 YYDKDF (reference sequence). With V trimmed by 0 bases and J by 4 bases, 2 bases remained unmatched.

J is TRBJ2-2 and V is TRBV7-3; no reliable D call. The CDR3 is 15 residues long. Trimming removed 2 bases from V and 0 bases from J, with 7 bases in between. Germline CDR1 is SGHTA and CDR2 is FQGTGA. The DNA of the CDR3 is TGTGCCAGCAGCTTAGGTCCAGCGAACACCGGGGAGCTGTTTTTT. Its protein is CASSLGPANTGELFF.

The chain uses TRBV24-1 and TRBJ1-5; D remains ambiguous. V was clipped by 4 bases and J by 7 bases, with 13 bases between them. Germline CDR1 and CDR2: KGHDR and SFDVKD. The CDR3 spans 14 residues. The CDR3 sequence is CATSDPASGQPQHF. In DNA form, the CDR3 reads TGTGCCACCAGTGACCCAGCATCAGGACAGCCCCAGCATTTT.